These T cell receptor beta chains were read from a single sample in a study of shared clonotypes between healthy human individuals. Assay: immunoSEQ multiplex PCR; the TCRdb copy retains only in-frame clones and omits some. The data show about 1.1 million clones, about 80% seen once. Sequenced sample: memory CD4+ T cells from PBMCs. These receptors all stem from a man between 18 and 29 years old in good health. Some clones in this sample may be carry-over from other donors' samples. CDR3s leave out the opening cysteine and the closing phenylalanine or tryptophan. The size of a clone is reported for some rows only, either as once, few or many, or as a class for expanded clones.

clone_size j_call v_call cdr3_length cdr3_aa
- TRBJ2-5 TRBV7-2 12 ASSLPRGGETQY
- TRBJ2-7 TRBV6-4 9 ARPRYYEQY
- TRBJ2-2 TRBV6-1 12 AIRGLFVTGELF
once TRBJ1-4 TRBV5-1 12 ASSLQGLNEKLF
once TRBJ2-5 TRBV30 11 AWSTNGQETQY
- TRBJ2-1 TRBV5-4 12 ATKSEASYNEQF
- TRBJ2-7 TRBV5-4 13 ASSLKSTGSPEQY
once TRBJ2-1 TRBV7-3 13 ASSPGSTIYNEQF
- TRBJ2-5 TRBV12-5 13 ASGTDRGVGETQY
- TRBJ2-7 TRBV28 11 ASQTGAYYEQY
few TRBJ2-5 TRBV5-6 11 ASSLAREETQY
- TRBJ2-7 TRBV25-1 11 ASSLAGGYEQY
- TRBJ1-2 TRBV5-6 13 ASSQDLGRYYGYT
- TRBJ2-1 TRBV29-1 11 SAGALTYNEQF
- TRBJ2-3 TRBV5-4 12 ASSLMRVPDTQY
- TRBJ1-1 TRBV4-3 13 ASSQGPGGSTEAF
- TRBJ2-3 TRBV7-3 12 ASSPNAGTDTQY
- TRBJ2-2 TRBV12-5 13 ASGWGTANTGELF
once TRBJ2-1 TRBV4-2 15 ASSQMRGLAVYNEQF
- TRBJ2-2 TRBV19 13 ASRTGGSGTGELF
few TRBJ2-1 TRBV29-1 15 SVEDFVGLAGVHEQF
- TRBJ1-2 TRBV28 15 ASRPPLKGPANYGYT
few TRBJ2-4 TRBV5-1 11 ASSSGAKNIQY
- TRBJ1-2 TRBV28 11 ASLGTGSMDYT
- TRBJ1-1 TRBV6-4 13 ASSDSQGKGTEAF
- TRBJ1-1 TRBV6-5 12 ASRPAGNVAEAF
- TRBJ2-5 TRBV7-9 12 ASSLAGSTETQY
- TRBJ2-7 TRBV6-5 11 ASRTTDNYEQY
- TRBJ2-2 TRBV11-2 13 ASSLDGDATGELF
- TRBJ2-7 TRBV5-1 11 ASSPTGANEQY
few TRBJ2-2 TRBV18 15 ASSPPDPQGRTGELF
- TRBJ2-1 TRBV6-6 13 ASTFTPDSGNEQF
- TRBJ1-2 TRBV28 12 ASRPTGRDYGYT
- TRBJ2-1 TRBV5-4 14 ASSPLAGGGMNEQF
once TRBJ2-3 TRBV7-9 12 ASSFSGSTDTQY
- TRBJ1-2 TRBV6-6 11 ASSYSGWDGYT
- TRBJ1-1 TRBV18 12 ASSLGQGITEAF
few TRBJ2-1 TRBV6-6 11 ASTTPPVDEQF